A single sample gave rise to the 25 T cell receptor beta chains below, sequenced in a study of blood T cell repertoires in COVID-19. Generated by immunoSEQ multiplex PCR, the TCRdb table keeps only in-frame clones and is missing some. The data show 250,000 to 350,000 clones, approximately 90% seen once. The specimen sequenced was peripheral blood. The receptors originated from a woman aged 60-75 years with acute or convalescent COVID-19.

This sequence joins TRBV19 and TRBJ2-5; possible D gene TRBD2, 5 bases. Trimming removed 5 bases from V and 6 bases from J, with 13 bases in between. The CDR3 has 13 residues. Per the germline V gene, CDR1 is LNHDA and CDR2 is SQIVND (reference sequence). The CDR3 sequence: CASSAAGGQTQYF. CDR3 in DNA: TGTGCCAGTAGTGCGGCGGGCGGACAGACCCAGTACTTC.

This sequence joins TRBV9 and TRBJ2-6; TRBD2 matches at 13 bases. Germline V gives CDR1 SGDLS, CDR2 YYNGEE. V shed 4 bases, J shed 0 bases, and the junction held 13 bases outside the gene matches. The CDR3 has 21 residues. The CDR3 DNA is TGTGCCAGCAGCTTCTCACTCCCGGGACTAGCGGGATACTCTGGGGCCAACGTCCTGACTTTC. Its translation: CASSFSLPGLAGYSGANVLTF.

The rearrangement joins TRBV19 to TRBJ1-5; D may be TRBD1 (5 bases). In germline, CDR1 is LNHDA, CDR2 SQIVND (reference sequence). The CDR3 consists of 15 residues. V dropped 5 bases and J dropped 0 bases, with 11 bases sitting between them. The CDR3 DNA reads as TGTGCCAGTAGTTGGGGGGGAAATAGCAATCAGCCCCAGCATTTT. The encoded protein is CASSWGGNSNQPQHF.

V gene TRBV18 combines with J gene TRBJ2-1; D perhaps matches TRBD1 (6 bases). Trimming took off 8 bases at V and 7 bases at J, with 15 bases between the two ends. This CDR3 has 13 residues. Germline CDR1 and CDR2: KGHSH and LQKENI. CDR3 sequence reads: CASRTGTKNEQFF. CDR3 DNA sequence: TGTGCCAGCCGCACCGGGACAAAAAATGAGCAGTTCTTC.

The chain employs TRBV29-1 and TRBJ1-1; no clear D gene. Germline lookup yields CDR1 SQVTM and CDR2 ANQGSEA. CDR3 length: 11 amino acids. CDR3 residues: CIGRLNTEAFF. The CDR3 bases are TGCATTGGCAGATTGAACACTGAAGCTTTCTTT.

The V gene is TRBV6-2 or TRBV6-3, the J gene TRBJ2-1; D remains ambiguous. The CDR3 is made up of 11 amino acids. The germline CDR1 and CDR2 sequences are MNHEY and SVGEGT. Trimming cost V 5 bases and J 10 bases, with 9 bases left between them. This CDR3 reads CASSNRQEQFF. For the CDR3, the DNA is TGTGCCAGCAGTAACCGACAAGAGCAGTTCTTC.

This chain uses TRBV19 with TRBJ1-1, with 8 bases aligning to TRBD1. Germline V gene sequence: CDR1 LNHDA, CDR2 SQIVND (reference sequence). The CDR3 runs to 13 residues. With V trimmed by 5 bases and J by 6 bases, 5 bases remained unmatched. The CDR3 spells CASSVQTGAEAFF. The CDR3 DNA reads TGTGCCAGTAGTGTCCAGACAGGGGCTGAAGCTTTCTTT.

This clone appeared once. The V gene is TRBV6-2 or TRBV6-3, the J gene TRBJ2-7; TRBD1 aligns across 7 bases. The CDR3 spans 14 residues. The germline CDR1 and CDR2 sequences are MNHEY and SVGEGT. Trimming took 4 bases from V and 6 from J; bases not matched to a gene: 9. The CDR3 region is CASSSVRQGLEQYF. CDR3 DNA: TGTGCCAGCAGTTCGGTCCGACAGGGTCTCGAGCAGTACTTC.

As DNA, the CDR3 is TGCAGCTCACGAGATACGGGCACCGGGGAGCTGTTTTTT. Protein product: CSSRDTGTGELFF. This chain uses TRBV29-1 with TRBJ2-2; D is unresolved. V shed 8 bases and J shed 4 bases, with 14 bases lying between them. The CDR3 is 13 residues long. Germline CDR1 reads SQVTM; CDR2 reads ANQGSEA.

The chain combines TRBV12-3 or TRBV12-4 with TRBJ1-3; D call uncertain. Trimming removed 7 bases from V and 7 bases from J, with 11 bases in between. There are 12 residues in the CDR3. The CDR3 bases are TGTGCCAGCACCTTAGGAGGGAACACCATATATTTT. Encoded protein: CASTLGGNTIYF.

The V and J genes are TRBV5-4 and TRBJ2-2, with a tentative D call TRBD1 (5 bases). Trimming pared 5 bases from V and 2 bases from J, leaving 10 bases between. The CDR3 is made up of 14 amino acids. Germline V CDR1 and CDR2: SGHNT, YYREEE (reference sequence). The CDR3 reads CASRRDRNTGELFF. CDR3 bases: TGTGCCAGCAGAAGAGACAGAAACACCGGGGAGCTGTTTTTT.

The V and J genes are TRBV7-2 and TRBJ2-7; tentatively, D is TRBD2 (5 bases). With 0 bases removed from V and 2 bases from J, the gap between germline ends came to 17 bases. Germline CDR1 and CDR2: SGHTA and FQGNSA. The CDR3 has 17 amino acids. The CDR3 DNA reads TGTGCCAGCAGCTTAGCCGGACTCGGACGACCAACCTACGAGCAGTACTTC. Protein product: CASSLAGLGRPTYEQYF.

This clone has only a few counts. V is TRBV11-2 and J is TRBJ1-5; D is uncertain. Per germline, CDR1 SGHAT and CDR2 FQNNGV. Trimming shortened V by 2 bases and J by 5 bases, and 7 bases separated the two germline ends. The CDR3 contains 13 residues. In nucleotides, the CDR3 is TGTGCCAGCAGCTTAATCCCATATCAGCCCCAGCATTTT. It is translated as CASSLIPYQPQHF.

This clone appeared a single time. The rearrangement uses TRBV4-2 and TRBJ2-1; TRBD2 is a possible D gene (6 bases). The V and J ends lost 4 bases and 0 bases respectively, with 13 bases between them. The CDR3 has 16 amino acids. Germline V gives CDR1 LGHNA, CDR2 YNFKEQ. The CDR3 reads CASSPLSGSSYNEQFF. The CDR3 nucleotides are TGTGCCAGCAGCCCACTTAGCGGAAGCTCCTACAATGAGCAGTTCTTC.

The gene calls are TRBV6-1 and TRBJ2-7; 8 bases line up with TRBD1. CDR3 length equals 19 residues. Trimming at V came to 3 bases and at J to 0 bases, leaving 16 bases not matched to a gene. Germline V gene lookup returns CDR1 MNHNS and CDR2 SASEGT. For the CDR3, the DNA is TGTGCCAGCAGTGATCCCCCGTTACTCCAGACAGGGGCCTCCTACGAGCAGTACTTC. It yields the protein CASSDPPLLQTGASYEQYF.

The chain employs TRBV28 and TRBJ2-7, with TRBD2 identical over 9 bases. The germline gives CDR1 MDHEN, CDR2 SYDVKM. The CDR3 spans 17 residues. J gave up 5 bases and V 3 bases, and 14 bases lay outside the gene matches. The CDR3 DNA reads TGTGCCAGCAGTTTTTTCGGGCGGGGGGGTCCCCTACACGAGCAGTACTTC. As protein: CASSFFGRGGPLHEQYF. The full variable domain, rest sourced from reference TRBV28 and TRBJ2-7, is DVKVTQSSRYLVKRTGEKVFLECVQDMDHENMFWYRQDPGLGLRLIYFSYDVKMKEKGDIPEGYSVSREKKERFSLILESASTNQTSMYLCASSFFGRGGPLHEQYFGPGTRLTVT.

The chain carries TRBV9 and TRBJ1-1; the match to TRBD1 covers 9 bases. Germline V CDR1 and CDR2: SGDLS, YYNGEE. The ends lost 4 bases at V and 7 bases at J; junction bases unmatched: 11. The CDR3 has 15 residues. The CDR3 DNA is TGTGCCAGCAGCCCACCCGGGACAGGGCGTAGTGAAGCTTTCTTT. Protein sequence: CASSPPGTGRSEAFF.

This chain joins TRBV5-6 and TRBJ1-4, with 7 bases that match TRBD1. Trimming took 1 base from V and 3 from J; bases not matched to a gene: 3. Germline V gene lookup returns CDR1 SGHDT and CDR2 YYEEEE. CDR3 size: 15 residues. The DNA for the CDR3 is TGTGCCAGCAGCTTGAACAGGGGACCTAATGAAAAACTGTTTTTT. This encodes CASSLNRGPNEKLFF. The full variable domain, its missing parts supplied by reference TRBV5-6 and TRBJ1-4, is DAGVTQSPTHLIKTRGQQVTLRCSPKSGHDTVSWYQQALGQGPQFIFQYYEEEERQRGNFPDRFSGHQFPNYSSELNVNALLLGDSALYLCASSLNRGPNEKLFFGSGTQLSVL.

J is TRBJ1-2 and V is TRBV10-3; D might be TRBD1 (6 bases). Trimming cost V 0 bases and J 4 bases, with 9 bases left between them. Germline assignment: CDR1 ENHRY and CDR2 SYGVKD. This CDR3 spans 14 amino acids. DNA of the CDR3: TGTGCCATCAGTGAGTCTGGGACAATCTATGGCTACACCTTC. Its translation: CAISESGTIYGYTF.

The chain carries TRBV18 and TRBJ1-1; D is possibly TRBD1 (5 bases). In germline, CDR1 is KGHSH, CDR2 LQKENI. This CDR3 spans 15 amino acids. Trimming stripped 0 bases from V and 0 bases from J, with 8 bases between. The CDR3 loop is CASSPPGQLNTEAFF. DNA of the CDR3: TGTGCCAGCTCACCACCAGGACAATTGAACACTGAAGCTTTCTTT.

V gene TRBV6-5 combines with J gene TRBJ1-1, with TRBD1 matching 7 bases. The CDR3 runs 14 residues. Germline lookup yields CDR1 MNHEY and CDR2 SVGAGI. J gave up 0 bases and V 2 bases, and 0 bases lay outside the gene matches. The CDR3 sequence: CASSYDRVNTEAFF. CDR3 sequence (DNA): TGTGCCAGCAGTTACGACAGGGTGAACACTGAAGCTTTCTTT.

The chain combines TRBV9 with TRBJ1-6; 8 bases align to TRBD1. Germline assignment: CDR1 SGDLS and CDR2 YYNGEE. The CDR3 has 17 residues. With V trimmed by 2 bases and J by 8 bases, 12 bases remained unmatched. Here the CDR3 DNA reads TGTGCCAGCAGCGTCCGACCGGGACAGGATTTGGATTCACCCCTCCACTTT. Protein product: CASSVRPGQDLDSPLHF.

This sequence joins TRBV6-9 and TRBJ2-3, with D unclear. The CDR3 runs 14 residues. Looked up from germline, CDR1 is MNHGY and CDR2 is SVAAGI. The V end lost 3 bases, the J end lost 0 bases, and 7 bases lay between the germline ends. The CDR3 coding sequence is TGTGCCAGCAGTTACGTCAGGAGCACAGATACGCAGTATTTT. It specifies CASSYVRSTDTQYF.

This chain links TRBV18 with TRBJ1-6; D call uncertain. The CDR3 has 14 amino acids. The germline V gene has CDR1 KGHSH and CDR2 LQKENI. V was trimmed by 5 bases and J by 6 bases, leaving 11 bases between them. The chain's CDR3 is CASSAAASNSPLHF. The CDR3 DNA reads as TGTGCCAGCTCAGCTGCGGCGAGTAATTCACCCCTCCACTTT.

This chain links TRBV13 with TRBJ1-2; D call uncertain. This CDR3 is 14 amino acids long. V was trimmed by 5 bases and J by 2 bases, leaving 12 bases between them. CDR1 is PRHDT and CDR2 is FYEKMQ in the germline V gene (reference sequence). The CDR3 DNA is TGTGCCAGCAGCATGAGTCAGGCAAACTATGGCTACACCTTC. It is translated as CASSMSQANYGYTF.